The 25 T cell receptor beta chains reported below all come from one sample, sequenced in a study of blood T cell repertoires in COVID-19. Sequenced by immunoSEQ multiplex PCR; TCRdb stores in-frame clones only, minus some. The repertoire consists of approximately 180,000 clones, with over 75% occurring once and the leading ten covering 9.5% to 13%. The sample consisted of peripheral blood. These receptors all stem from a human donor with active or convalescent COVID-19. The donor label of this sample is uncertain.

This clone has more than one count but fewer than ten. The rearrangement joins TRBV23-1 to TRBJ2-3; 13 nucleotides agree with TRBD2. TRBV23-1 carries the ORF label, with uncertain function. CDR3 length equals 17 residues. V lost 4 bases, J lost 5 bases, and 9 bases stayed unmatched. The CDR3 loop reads CASSPGLAGVNRDTQYF. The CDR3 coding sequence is TGCGCCAGCAGTCCCGGACTAGCGGGAGTTAACCGAGATACGCAGTATTTT.

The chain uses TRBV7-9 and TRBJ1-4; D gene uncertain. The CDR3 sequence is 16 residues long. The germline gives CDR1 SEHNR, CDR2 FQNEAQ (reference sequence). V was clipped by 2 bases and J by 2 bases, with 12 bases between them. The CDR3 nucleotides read TGTGCCAGCAGCTTATCCAACATGTGGACTAATGAAAAACTGTTTTTT. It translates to CASSLSNMWTNEKLFF.

This CDR3 reads CASSRSTGGTTEAFF. As DNA, the CDR3 is TGTGCCAGCAGCAGGTCGACAGGGGGAACAACTGAAGCTTTCTTT. V is TRBV7-2 and J is TRBJ1-1; the match to TRBD1 covers 9 bases. J lost 5 bases, V lost 5 bases, and 9 bases had no gene match. Germline CDR1 SGHTA, CDR2 FQGNSA. This CDR3 region has 15 residues.

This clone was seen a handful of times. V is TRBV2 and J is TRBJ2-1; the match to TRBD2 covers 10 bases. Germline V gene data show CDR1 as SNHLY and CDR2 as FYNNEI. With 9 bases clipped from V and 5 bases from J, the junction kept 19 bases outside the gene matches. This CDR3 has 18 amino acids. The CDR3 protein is CASGGQGRSSGRNNEQFF. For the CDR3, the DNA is TGTGCCAGTGGAGGACAGGGTCGATCTAGCGGGAGAAACAATGAGCAGTTCTTC. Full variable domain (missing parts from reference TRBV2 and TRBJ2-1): EPEVTQTPSHQVTQMGQEVILRCVPISNHLYFYWYRQILGQKVEFLVSFYNNEISEKSEIFDDQFSVERPDGSNFTLKIRSTKLEDSAMYFCASGGQGRSSGRNNEQFFGPGTRLTVL.

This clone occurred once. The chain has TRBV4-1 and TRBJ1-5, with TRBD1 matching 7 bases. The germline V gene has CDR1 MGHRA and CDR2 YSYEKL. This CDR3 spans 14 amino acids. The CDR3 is CATGRVMGNQPQHF. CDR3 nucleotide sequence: TGCGCGACAGGGCGGGTAATGGGCAATCAGCCCCAGCATTTT.

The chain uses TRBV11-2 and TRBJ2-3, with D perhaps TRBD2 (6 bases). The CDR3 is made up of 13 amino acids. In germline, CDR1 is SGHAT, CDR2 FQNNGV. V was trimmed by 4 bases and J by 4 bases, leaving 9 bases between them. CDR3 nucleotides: TGTGCCAGCAGCTCGGGAGTGGCAGATACGCAGTATTTT. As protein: CASSSGVADTQYF. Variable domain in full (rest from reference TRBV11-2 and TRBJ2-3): EAGVAQSPRYKIIEKRQSVAFWCNPISGHATLYWYQQILGQGPKLLIQFQNNGVVDDSQLPKDRFSAERLKGVDSTLKIQPAKLEDSAVYLCASSSGVADTQYFGPGTRLTVL.

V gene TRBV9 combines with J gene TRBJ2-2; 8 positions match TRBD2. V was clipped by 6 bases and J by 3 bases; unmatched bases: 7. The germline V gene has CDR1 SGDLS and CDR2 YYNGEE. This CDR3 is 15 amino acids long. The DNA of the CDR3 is TGTGCCAGCAACGAGGCGGGGGGTTACACCGGGGAGCTGTTTTTT. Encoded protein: CASNEAGGYTGELFF.

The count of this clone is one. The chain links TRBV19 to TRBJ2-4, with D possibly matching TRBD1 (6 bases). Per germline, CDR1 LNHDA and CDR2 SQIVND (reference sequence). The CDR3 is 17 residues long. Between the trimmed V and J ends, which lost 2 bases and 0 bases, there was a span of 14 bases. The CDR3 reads CASSIIRTATAKNIQYF. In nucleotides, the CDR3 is TGTGCCAGTAGTATAATTCGGACAGCCACAGCCAAAAACATTCAGTACTTC.

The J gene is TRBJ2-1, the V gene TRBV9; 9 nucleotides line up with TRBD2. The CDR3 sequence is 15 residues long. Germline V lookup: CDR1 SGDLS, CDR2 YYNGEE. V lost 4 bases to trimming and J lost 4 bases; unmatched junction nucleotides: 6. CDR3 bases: TGTGCCAGCAGCCTCCGACTAGCGGAGTACAATGAGCAGTTCTTC. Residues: CASSLRLAEYNEQFF.

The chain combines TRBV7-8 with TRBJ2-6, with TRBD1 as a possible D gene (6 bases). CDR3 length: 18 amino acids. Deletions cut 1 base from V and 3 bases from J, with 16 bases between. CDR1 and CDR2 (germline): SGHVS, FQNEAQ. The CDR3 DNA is TGTGCCAGCAGCTTAGGGGGCACAGGGCTCGGTGGGGCCAACGTCCTGACTTTC. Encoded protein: CASSLGGTGLGGANVLTF.

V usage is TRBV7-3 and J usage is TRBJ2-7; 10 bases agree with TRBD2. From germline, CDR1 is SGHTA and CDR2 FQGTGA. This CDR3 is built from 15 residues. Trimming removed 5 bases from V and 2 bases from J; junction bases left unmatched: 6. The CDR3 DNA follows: TGTGCCAGCAGCCCCAGCGGGGGGGCCACCTACGAGCAGTACTTC. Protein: CASSPSGGATYEQYF. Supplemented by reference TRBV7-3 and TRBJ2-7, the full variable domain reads GAGVSQTPSNKVTEKGKYVELRCDPISGHTALYWYRQSLGQGPEFLIYFQGTGAADDSGLPNDRFFAVRPEGSVSTLKIQRTERGDSAVYLCASSPSGGATYEQYFGPGTRLTVT.

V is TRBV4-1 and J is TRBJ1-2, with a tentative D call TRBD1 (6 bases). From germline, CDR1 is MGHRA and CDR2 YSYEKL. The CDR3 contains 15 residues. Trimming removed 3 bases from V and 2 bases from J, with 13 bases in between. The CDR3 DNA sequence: TGCGCCAGCAGCCATTCCCGGACAGAAAACTATGGCTACACCTTC. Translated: CASSHSRTENYGYTF.

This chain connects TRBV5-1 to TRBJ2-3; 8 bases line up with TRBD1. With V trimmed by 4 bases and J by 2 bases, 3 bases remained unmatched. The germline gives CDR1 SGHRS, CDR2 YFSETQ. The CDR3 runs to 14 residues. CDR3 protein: CASSQTGVTDTQYF. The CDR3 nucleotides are TGCGCCAGCAGCCAGACAGGGGTCACAGATACGCAGTATTTT.

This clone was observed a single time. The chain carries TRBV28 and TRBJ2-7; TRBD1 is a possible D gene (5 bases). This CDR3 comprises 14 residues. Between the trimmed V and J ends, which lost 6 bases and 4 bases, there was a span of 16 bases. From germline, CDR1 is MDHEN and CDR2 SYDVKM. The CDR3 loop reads CASRQGSGPYEQYF. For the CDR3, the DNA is TGTGCCAGCAGGCAGGGAAGTGGACCTTACGAGCAGTACTTC. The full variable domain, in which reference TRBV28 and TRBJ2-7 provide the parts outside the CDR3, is DVKVTQSSRYLVKRTGEKVFLECVQDMDHENMFWYRQDPGLGLRLIYFSYDVKMKEKGDIPEGYSVSREKKERFSLILESASTNQTSMYLCASRQGSGPYEQYFGPGTRLTVT.

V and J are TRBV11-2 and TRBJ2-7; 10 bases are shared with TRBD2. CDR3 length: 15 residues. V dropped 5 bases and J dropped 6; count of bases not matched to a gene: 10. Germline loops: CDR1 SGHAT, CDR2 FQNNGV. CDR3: CASSHILAGEPEQYF. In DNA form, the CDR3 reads TGTGCCAGCAGCCATATTCTAGCGGGAGAGCCCGAGCAGTACTTC.

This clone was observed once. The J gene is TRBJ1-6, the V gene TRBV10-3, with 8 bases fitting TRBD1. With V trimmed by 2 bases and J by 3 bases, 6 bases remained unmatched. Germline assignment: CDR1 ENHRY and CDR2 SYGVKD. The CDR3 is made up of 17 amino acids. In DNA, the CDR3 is TGTGCCATCAGTGAGACACAGGGGGGCCTCTATAATTCACCCCTCCACTTT. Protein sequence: CAISETQGGLYNSPLHF.

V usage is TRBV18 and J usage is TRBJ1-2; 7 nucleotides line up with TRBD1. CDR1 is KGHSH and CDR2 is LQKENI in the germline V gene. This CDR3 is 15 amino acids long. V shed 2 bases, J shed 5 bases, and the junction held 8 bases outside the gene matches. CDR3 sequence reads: CASSPSGTDNYGYTF. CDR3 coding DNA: TGTGCCAGCTCACCATCCGGGACAGACAATTATGGCTACACCTTC.

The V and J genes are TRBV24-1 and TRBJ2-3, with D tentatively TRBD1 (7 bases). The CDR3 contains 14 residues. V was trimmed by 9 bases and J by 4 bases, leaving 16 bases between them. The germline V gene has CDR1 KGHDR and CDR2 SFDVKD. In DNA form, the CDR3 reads TGTGCCACCCGACGACAGGGAGGAGCAGATACGCAGTATTTT. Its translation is CATRRQGGADTQYF.

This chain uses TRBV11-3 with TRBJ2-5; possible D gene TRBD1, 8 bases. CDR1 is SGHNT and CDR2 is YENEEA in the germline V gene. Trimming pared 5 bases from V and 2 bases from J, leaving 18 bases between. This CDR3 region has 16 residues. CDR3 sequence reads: CASSGHRGGTQETQYF. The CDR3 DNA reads TGTGCCAGCAGCGGACACAGGGGGGGAACTCAAGAGACCCAGTACTTC.

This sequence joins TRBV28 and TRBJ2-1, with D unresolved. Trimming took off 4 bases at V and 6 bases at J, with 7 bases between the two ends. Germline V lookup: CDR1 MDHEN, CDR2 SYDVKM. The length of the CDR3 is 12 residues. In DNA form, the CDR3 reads TGTGCCAGCAGTTACTCTGTCAATGAGCAGTTCTTC. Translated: CASSYSVNEQFF.

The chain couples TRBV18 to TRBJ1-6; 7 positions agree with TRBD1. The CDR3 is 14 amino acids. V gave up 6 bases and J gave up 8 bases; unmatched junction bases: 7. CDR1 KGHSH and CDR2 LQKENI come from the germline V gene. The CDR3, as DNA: TGTGCCAGCTCCCCGACAGGGAAAGATTCACCCCTCCACTTT. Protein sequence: CASSPTGKDSPLHF.

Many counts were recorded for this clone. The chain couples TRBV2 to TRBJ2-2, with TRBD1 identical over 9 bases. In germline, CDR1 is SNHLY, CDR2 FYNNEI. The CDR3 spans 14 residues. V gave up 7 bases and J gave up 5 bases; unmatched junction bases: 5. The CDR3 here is CASKWGQGTGELFF. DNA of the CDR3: TGTGCCAGCAAGTGGGGACAGGGAACCGGGGAGCTGTTTTTT.

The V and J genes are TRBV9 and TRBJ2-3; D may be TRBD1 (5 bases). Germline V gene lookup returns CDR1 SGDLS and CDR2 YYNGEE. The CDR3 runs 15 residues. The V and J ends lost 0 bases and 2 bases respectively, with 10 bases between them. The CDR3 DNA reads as TGTGCCAGCAGCGTAGTTGGGGCTTACACAGATACGCAGTATTTT. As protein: CASSVVGAYTDTQYF.

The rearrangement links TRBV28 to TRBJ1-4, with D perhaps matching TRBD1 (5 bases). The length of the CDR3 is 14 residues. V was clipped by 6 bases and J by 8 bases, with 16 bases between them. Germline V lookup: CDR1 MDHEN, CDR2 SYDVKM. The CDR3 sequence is CASSWGGVTEKLFF. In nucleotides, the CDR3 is TGTGCCAGCAGCTGGGGGGGGGTTACCGAAAAACTGTTTTTT.

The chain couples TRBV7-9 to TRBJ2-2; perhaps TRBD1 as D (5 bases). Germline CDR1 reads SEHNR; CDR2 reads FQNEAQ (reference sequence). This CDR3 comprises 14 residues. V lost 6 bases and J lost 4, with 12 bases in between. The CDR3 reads CASRLDKPTGELFF. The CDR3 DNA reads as TGTGCCAGCAGATTGGACAAACCCACCGGGGAGCTGTTTTTT.